This T cell receptor (beta chain) appears in the sequencing data of a study of PD-1 blockade in classical Hodgkin lymphoma. Study as a whole: Intravenous infusions of nivolumab 3 mg/kg reached patients every 2 weeks.

Study-wide results and caveats: CD4+ TCR diversity rose significantly by C4D1, and CD8+ TCR diversity did not.

Germline assignment: CDR1 LNHDA and CDR2 SQIVND (reference sequence). V shed 5 bases and J shed 4 bases, with 8 bases lying between them. There are 12 residues in the CDR3. The table came from immunoSEQ multiplex PCR; TCRdb's copy has only in-frame clones and leaves some out. Among around 91,000 clones listed, 89% were seen once. Exposure to brentuximab vedotin varied, and each patient had relapsed following autologous stem cell transplantation. To note about this clone: Its antigen is currently unknown.

This material consisted of peripheral blood mononuclear cells (PBMCs), taken at baseline. This TCR came from a human donor with classical Hodgkin lymphoma. The V and J genes are TRBV19 and TRBJ1-2; no reliable D call. The CDR3 protein is CASSPPLYGYTF. DNA for the CDR3: TGTGCCAGTAGTCCGCCTCTCTATGGCTACACCTTC. Full variable domain (outside the CDR3, taken from reference TRBV19 and TRBJ1-2): DGGITQSPKYLFRKEGQNVTLSCEQNLNHDAMYWYRQDPGQGLRLIYYSQIVNDFQKGDIAEGYSVSREKKESFPLTVTSAQKNPTAFYLCASSPPLYGYTFGSGTRLTVV.